A single sample is the source of the 29 T cell receptor beta chains below, sequenced in a study of blood T cell repertoires in COVID-19. Produced via immunoSEQ multiplex PCR; TCRdb's table is partial and in-frame only. This table holds more than 85,000 clones, about 86% found once. Sequenced sample: peripheral blood. All receptors come from a man at least 80 years old with acute or convalescent COVID-19.

This clone was recorded once. The chain recombines TRBV19 with TRBJ1-6; D call uncertain. The CDR3 consists of 14 residues. The germline CDR1 and CDR2 sequences are LNHDA and SQIVND (reference sequence). V lost 3 bases and J 4 bases, leaving 7 bases between the germline ends. CDR3 amino acids: CASSIETYNSPLHF. The CDR3 coding sequence is TGTGCCAGTAGTATCGAAACTTATAATTCACCCCTCCACTTT.

V and J are TRBV6-2 or TRBV6-3 and TRBJ2-7, with 7 bases lining up with TRBD1. The germline gives CDR1 MNHEY, CDR2 SVGEGT. The V segment lost 4 bases and the J segment 2 bases; nucleotides outside the gene matches: 11. The CDR3 spans 16 residues. CDR3: CASSWGPGQSTYEQYF. The CDR3 bases are TGTGCCAGCAGTTGGGGACCGGGACAGTCTACCTACGAGCAGTACTTC.

The chain has TRBV27 and TRBJ1-4, with TRBD1 as a possible D gene (5 bases). The CDR3 is made up of 14 amino acids. The germline V gene has CDR1 MNHEY and CDR2 SMNVEV (reference sequence). Trimming left V 5 bases short and J 6 bases short, with 13 bases between. In nucleotides, the CDR3 is TGTGCCAGCAGTATTGGGGCAGGTCATGAAAAACTGTTTTTT. This translates into CASSIGAGHEKLFF.

The chain recombines TRBV5-1 with TRBJ2-1, with 7 bases fitting TRBD1. Germline-derived CDR1 and CDR2 are SGHRS and YFSETQ. V lost 0 bases and J lost 7; bases outside the gene matches: 1. The CDR3 sequence is 13 residues long. Here the CDR3 reads CASSLDRGNEQFF. The CDR3 DNA follows: TGCGCCAGCAGCTTGGACAGGGGTAATGAGCAGTTCTTC.

The chain recombines TRBV18 with TRBJ1-4, with D maybe TRBD1 (6 bases). Germline CDR1 and CDR2: KGHSH and LQKENI. V lost 2 bases and J 8 bases, leaving 12 bases between the germline ends. There are 14 residues in the CDR3. CDR3 sequence (DNA): TGTGCCAGCTCACCAGGGGGCGCCCAGGAAAAACTGTTTTTT. As protein: CASSPGGAQEKLFF.

A few counts support this clone. The rearrangement links TRBV2 to TRBJ1-1; TRBD1 is a possible D gene (6 bases). CDR1 is SNHLY, CDR2 FYNNEI, per germline. The CDR3 is 12 amino acids. The V end was cut by 7 bases, the J end by 4 bases, with 10 bases between. The DNA of the CDR3 is TGTGCCAGCAATCTCAGGGGCACTGAAGCTTTCTTT. This translates into CASNLRGTEAFF.

V usage is TRBV10-2 and J usage is TRBJ1-1; D is unclear. The CDR3 consists of 11 residues. Trimming pared 3 bases from V and 10 bases from J, leaving 9 bases between. Germline V gives CDR1 WSHSY, CDR2 SAAADI. The CDR3 DNA follows: TGCGCCAGCAGTGACGGGATGGGAGCTTTCTTT. Protein: CASSDGMGAFF.

The chain couples TRBV9 to TRBJ2-7; 10 bases are shared with TRBD2. J lost 4 bases, V lost 0 bases, and 7 bases had no gene match. Germline assignment: CDR1 SGDLS and CDR2 YYNGEE. The CDR3 contains 16 residues. The CDR3 reads CASSVGSGRAGYEQYF. The DNA of the CDR3 is TGTGCCAGCAGCGTAGGGAGCGGGAGGGCCGGGTACGAGCAGTACTTC.

This clone is labeled medium-sized. The chain carries TRBV6-2 or TRBV6-3 and TRBJ2-1, with 7 positions matching TRBD1. CDR3 length: 14 residues. The V segment lost 6 bases and the J segment 0 bases; nucleotides outside the gene matches: 2. The germline V gene has CDR1 MNHEY and CDR2 SVGEGT. The CDR3, as DNA: TGTGCCAGCAGCCGACAGGGCTCCTACAATGAGCAGTTCTTC. This sequence encodes CASSRQGSYNEQFF.

The chain couples TRBV30 to TRBJ2-5; D is perhaps TRBD2 (6 bases). The CDR3 sequence is 13 residues long. Germline assignment: CDR1 GTSNPN and CDR2 SVGIG (reference sequence). V lost 5 bases to trimming and J lost 5 bases, with 15 bases between them. The CDR3 nucleotides are TGTGCCTGGGGGCGGTCGGCGGGGGAGACCCAGTACTTC. Protein product: CAWGRSAGETQYF. Looking up the rest from reference TRBV30 and TRBJ2-5 gives the full variable domain: SQTIHQWPATLVQPVGSPLSLECTVEGTSNPNLYWYRQAAGRGLQLLFYSVGIGQISSEVPQNLSASRPQDRQFILSSKKLLLSDSGFYLCAWGRSAGETQYFGPGTRLLVL.

The genes are TRBV7-3 and TRBJ2-1, with 9 bases lining up with TRBD1. The CDR3 length is 15 residues. CDR1 SGHTA and CDR2 FQGTGA come from the germline V gene. The J segment lost 1 base and the V segment lost 2 bases, leaving 0 bases of the junction unmatched. The CDR3 DNA is TGTGCCAGCAGCTTAGGGACAGGGTCCTACAATGAGCAGTTCTTC. It codes for CASSLGTGSYNEQFF.

This chain connects TRBV18 to TRBJ2-1; a possible D gene is TRBD2 (5 bases). The CDR3 extends over 17 amino acids. Germline lookup yields CDR1 KGHSH and CDR2 LQKENI. With 0 bases removed from V and 2 bases from J, the gap between germline ends came to 14 bases. CDR3 protein: CASSPPSGSEAYNEQFF. DNA for the CDR3: TGTGCCAGCTCACCACCTTCGGGGTCCGAGGCCTACAATGAGCAGTTCTTC.

The V call is TRBV28, the J call TRBJ1-6; a weak D match, TRBD1 (5 bases). Germline V lookup: CDR1 MDHEN, CDR2 SYDVKM. The CDR3 loop spans 14 amino acids. V lost 2 bases and J 7 bases, leaving 9 bases between the germline ends. The CDR3 reads CASSLQGGNSPLHF. The CDR3 DNA reads TGTGCCAGCAGTTTACAGGGCGGCAATTCACCCCTCCACTTT.

The chain recombines TRBV18 with TRBJ1-5; D is possibly TRBD1 (5 bases). V lost 8 bases to trimming and J lost 0 bases, with 11 bases between them. Germline loops: CDR1 KGHSH, CDR2 LQKENI. The CDR3 length is 14 residues. CDR3 bases: TGTGCCAGCGCAGACAGTCTTAGCAATCAGCCCCAGCATTTT. Residues: CASADSLSNQPQHF. The complete variable domain, with remaining parts taken from reference TRBV18 and TRBJ1-5, reads NAGVMQNPRHLVRRRGQEARLRCSPMKGHSHVYWYRQLPEEGLKFMVYLQKENIIDESGMPKERFSAEFPKEGPSILRIQQVVRGDSAAYFCASADSLSNQPQHFGDGTRLSIL.

V usage is TRBV5-1 and J usage is TRBJ2-2; 10 nucleotides agree with TRBD1. V shed 1 base and J 3 bases; nucleotides not matched to a gene: 3. The V gene's germline CDR1 is SGHRS and CDR2 YFSETQ. The CDR3 is 16 amino acids. The CDR3 sequence is CASSLRTGGDTGELFF. The CDR3 DNA is TGCGCCAGCAGCTTGAGGACAGGGGGGGACACCGGGGAGCTGTTTTTT.

The J gene is TRBJ2-7, the V gene TRBV10-3; TRBD1 matches at 8 bases. The CDR3 spans 16 residues. V shed 3 bases and J 3 bases; nucleotides not matched to a gene: 10. In germline, CDR1 is ENHRY, CDR2 SYGVKD. This CDR3 is CAISDPRGRGRYEQYF. CDR3 coding DNA: TGTGCCATCAGTGACCCCCGGGGCAGGGGGCGCTACGAGCAGTACTTC.

The chain links TRBV5-1 to TRBJ1-2; D gene ambiguous. Trimming took off 4 bases at V and 4 bases at J, with 11 bases between the two ends. This CDR3 comprises 13 residues. Germline V gives CDR1 SGHRS, CDR2 YFSETQ. CDR3 region: CASSQTAGYGYTF. The CDR3 DNA reads as TGCGCCAGCAGCCAAACGGCAGGCTATGGCTACACCTTC.

The V call is TRBV11-3, the J call TRBJ1-6; a weak D match, TRBD1 (5 bases). The V gene's germline CDR1 is SGHNT and CDR2 YENEEA. The V end was cut by 2 bases, the J end by 8 bases, with 10 bases between. The CDR3 sequence is 14 residues long. The CDR3 sequence is CASSLRGVDSPLHF. The CDR3 DNA follows: TGTGCCAGCAGCTTACGGGGGGTGGATTCACCCCTCCACTTT.

This clone turned up a few times. The gene calls are TRBV6-5 and TRBJ2-1; D remains ambiguous. CDR1 MNHEY and CDR2 SVGAGI come from the germline V gene. There are 12 residues in the CDR3. Trimming removed 6 bases from V and 2 bases from J, with 5 bases in between. CDR3 sequence reads: CASSPTYNEQFF. DNA for the CDR3: TGTGCCAGCAGCCCCACCTACAATGAGCAGTTCTTC.

This clone occurred once. The chain recombines TRBV3-1 (or the pseudogene TRBV3-2) with TRBJ1-3; D is unclear. The CDR3 loop spans 16 amino acids. Germline CDR1 LGHDT, CDR2 YNNKEL (reference sequence). Trimming removed 0 bases at V and 0 bases at J, with 9 bases between. CDR3 coding DNA: TGTGCCAGCAGCCAAGATGGTCTAAGCTCTGGAAACACCATATATTTT. The encoded protein is CASSQDGLSSGNTIYF.

This chain's CDR3 is CASSLGQGRTGELFF. The DNA for the CDR3 is TGTGCCAGCAGTTTGGGACAGGGAAGGACCGGGGAGCTGTTTTTT. The chain joins TRBV6-6 to TRBJ2-2; 9 positions match TRBD1. This CDR3 spans 15 amino acids. Germline CDR1 MNHNY, CDR2 SVGAGI (reference sequence). V dropped 4 bases and J dropped 5; count of bases not matched to a gene: 5.

The J gene is TRBJ2-7, the V gene TRBV5-5; 8 nucleotides agree with TRBD1. V was clipped by 0 bases and J by 2 bases; unmatched bases: 7. Germline V lookup: CDR1 SGHKS, CDR2 YYEKEE (reference sequence). CDR3 length: 16 residues. This CDR3 is CASSLVAGGMAYEQYF. CDR3 coding DNA: TGTGCCAGCAGCTTGGTAGCAGGGGGCATGGCCTACGAGCAGTACTTC.

This chain joins TRBV5-1 and TRBJ1-5; the match to TRBD1 covers 7 bases. The CDR3 contains 15 residues. Germline V gene lookup returns CDR1 SGHRS and CDR2 YFSETQ. Germline trimming cut 5 bases from V and 0 bases from J; bases unmatched to any gene: 5. In DNA, the CDR3 is TGCGCCAGCAGACCCGGGACAGTTAGCAATCAGCCCCAGCATTTT. The encoded protein is CASRPGTVSNQPQHF.

The chain employs TRBV5-1 and TRBJ2-1; 11 bases agree with TRBD1. Per the germline V gene, CDR1 is SGHRS and CDR2 is YFSETQ. CDR3 length: 18 residues. Trimming took 2 bases from V and 2 from J; bases not matched to a gene: 9. The CDR3 loop is CASSFVPGQGVTYNEQFF. CDR3 DNA: TGCGCCAGCAGCTTCGTCCCGGGACAGGGGGTTACCTACAATGAGCAGTTCTTC.

This clone was detected only once. The chain joins TRBV7-2 to TRBJ2-7, with 7 bases matching TRBD2. J lost 3 bases, V lost 5 bases, and 10 bases had no gene match. Germline-derived CDR1 and CDR2 are SGHTA and FQGNSA. The CDR3 has 15 residues. The CDR3 protein is CASSPRTRTVYEQYF. The CDR3 DNA reads TGTGCCAGCAGCCCGAGGACTAGAACGGTCTACGAGCAGTACTTC.

V gene TRBV28 combines with J gene TRBJ2-7, with 7 bases matching TRBD2. V gave up 3 bases and J gave up 2 bases; unmatched junction bases: 7. Germline CDR1 reads MDHEN; CDR2 reads SYDVKM. The CDR3 contains 15 residues. DNA of the CDR3: TGTGCCAGCAGTTTCGGGATAGCGGGTACCTACGAGCAGTACTTC. Translation gives CASSFGIAGTYEQYF.

The chain is built from TRBV28 and TRBJ2-1; D may be TRBD2 (6 bases). V was shortened by 7 bases and J by 0 bases, with 19 bases between the two germline ends. The length of the CDR3 is 17 residues. Germline V lookup: CDR1 MDHEN, CDR2 SYDVKM. The CDR3 DNA reads as TGTGCCAGCACTGAGCCGGGGACTCCTAGCTCCTACAATGAGCAGTTCTTC. This codes for CASTEPGTPSSYNEQFF.

The chain is built from TRBV5-1 and TRBJ1-2; 9 nucleotides align to TRBD1. The germline gives CDR1 SGHRS, CDR2 YFSETQ. The V and J ends lost 2 bases and 8 bases, in that order; junction bases with no gene match: 7. The length of the CDR3 is 14 residues. The CDR3 nucleotides read TGCGCCAGCAGCTTAGGGACAGGGAGAGACGGCTACACCTTC. This sequence encodes CASSLGTGRDGYTF.

The J gene is TRBJ1-4, the V gene TRBV19; D not certain. This CDR3 contains 14 residues. Germline V gene lookup returns CDR1 LNHDA and CDR2 SQIVND (reference sequence). V lost 3 bases and J 5 bases, leaving 10 bases between the germline ends. CDR3 nucleotides: TGTGCCAGTAGTATTCCTCCGGGAAATGAAAAACTGTTTTTT. Translated, it gives CASSIPPGNEKLFF.